The clone carrying this T cell receptor beta chain was seen repeatedly, ten times or more. Its specificity is not known. The record originates from a study of breast tumors, draining lymph nodes, adjacent tissues. In germline, CDR1 is MNHNY, CDR2 SVGAGI (reference sequence). CDR3 length: 13 residues. V gave up 5 bases and J gave up 6 bases, with 14 bases separating them. One entry per CDR3 protein, called by TCRdb with MiXCR from the multiplex PCR reads. The sample shows approximately 140,000 distinct CDR3 sequences, approximately 32% of them seen only once. Samples came from axillary lymph nodes draining the breast cancer. Study-wide results and caveats: Tumor TCR diversity was below lymph nodes but above nontumor tissue. Data fit most tumor T cells coming from lymph node, expanding in tumor. Luminal-like breast cancer showed significantly higher tumor–nontumor repertoire similarity than basal-like. The lymph node origin of tumor T cells was framed as consistent with a hypothesis, not demonstrated.

The receptor was isolated from a female donor with breast cancer. Some clones in this sample may be carry-over from other donors' samples. This sequence joins TRBV6-6 and TRBJ2-7, with D possibly being TRBD2 (6 bases). Sequencing was performed on axillary lymph node tissue. CDR3 loop: CASSRRDSLEQYV. As DNA, the CDR3 is TGTGCCAGCAGTCGAAGGGACTCCCTCGAGCAGTACGTC.